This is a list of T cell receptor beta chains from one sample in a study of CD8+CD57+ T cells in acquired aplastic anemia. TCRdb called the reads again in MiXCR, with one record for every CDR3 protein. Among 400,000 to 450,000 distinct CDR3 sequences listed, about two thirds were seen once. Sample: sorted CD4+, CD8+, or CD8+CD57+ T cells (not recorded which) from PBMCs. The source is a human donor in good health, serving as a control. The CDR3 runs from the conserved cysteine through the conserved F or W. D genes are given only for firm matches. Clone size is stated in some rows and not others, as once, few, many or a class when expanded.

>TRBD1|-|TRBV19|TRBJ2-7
CASSMDRGSYEQYF
TGTGCCAGTAGTATGGACAGGGGCTCCTACGAGCAGTACTTC
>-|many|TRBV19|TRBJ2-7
CASSIKGGARGGSYEQYF
TGTGCCAGTAGTATAAAAGGAGGTGCCAGGGGTGGCTCCTACGAGCAGTACTTC
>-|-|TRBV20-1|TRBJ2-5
CSATLGGAISQYF
TGCAGTGCTACCCTGGGGGGGGCCATTTCCCAGTACTTC
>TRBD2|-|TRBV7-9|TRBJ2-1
CASSRGVGRGGNEQFF
TGTGCCAGCAGCCGGGGGGTTGGGCGGGGGGGAAATGAGCAGTTCTTC
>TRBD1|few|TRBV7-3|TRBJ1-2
CASSQDRGIGYTF
TGTGCCAGCAGCCAGGACAGGGGGATAGGCTACACCTTC
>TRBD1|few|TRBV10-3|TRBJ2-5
CAIRARTGGSETQYF
TGTGCCATCAGGGCTCGGACAGGGGGCTCAGAGACCCAGTACTTC
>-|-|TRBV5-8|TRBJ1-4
CASSHDPVEEKLFF
TGTGCCAGCAGTCATGACCCGGTCGAAGAAAAACTGTTTTTT
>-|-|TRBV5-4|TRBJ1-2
CASSFVGSGGYTF
TGTGCCAGCAGCTTTGTGGGGTCGGGCGGCTACACCTTC
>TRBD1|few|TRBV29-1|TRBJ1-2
CSRFTGAYGYTF
TGCAGCAGATTCACAGGGGCCTATGGCTACACCTTC
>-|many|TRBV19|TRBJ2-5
CASSIVGGGGETQYF
TGTGCCAGTAGTATAGTGGGAGGGGGCGGCGAGACCCAGTACTTC
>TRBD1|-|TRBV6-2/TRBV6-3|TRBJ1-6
CASSSTGNSYNSPLHF
TGTGCTAGCAGCTCGACAGGGAACTCCTATAATTCACCCCTCCACTTT
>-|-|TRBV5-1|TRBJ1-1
CASSLTAGSTETFF
TGCGCCAGCAGCCTAACAGCTGGAAGCACTGAAACTTTCTTT
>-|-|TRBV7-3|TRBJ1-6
CASSSPPGTFSPLHF
TGTGCCAGCAGCTCCCCGCCAGGGACATTTTCACCCCTCCACTTT
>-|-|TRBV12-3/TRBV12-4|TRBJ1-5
CASRTGLKGGSNQPQHF
TGTGCCAGCAGAACAGGGTTGAAAGGTGGTAGCAATCAGCCCCAGCATTTT
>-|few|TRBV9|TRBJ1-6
CASSKGPEPTLHYF
TGTGCCAGCAGCAAAGGACCCGAACCAACCCTCCACTACTTT
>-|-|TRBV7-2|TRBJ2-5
CASSPGGTKDF
TGTGCCAGCAGCCCAGGCGGTACCAAGGACTTC
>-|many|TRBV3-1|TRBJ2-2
CASSPTVTNTGELFF
TGTGCCAGCAGCCCGACAGTTACTAACACCGGGGAGCTGTTTTTT
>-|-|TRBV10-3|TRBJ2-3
CAISEAGADTQYF
TGTGCCATCAGTGAGGCGGGCGCAGATACGCAGTATTTT
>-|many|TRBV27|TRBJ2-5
CASSLGVGQKTQYF
TGTGCCAGCAGTTTGGGGGTCGGGCAAAAGACCCAGTACTTC
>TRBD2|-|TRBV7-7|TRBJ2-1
CASSVSISGGGNSQFF
TGTGCCAGCAGCGTATCTATCAGCGGGGGGGGCAATTCGCAGTTCTTC
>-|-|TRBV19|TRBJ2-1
CASSQTRAQGRHEQFF
TGTGCCAGCAGCCAAACCCGGGCTCAGGGGCGGCATGAGCAGTTCTTC